The clone carrying this T cell receptor beta chain was detected only once. The ends lost 6 bases at V and 4 bases at J; junction bases unmatched: 9. CDR1 and CDR2 from the germline V gene are SQVTM and ANQGSEA. This CDR3 region has 14 residues. These data are taken from a study of blood T cell repertoires in COVID-19. Study-wide context: Some COVID-19 samples were acute and others convalescent; all came from the United States, Italy and Spain. The analysed material was cDNA or gDNA that came from T cells, B-cell-depleted T cells, or PBMCs.

As processed by the authors: By means of reference gene primer amplification, nucleated cell counts were estimated. The method was immunoSEQ multiplex PCR; TCRdb's version includes in-frame clones alone and lacks a portion of them. V, J and clone size are those of that table, while D and trimming were read from the DNA. This sample has 200,000 to 300,000 clones, with 70% to 85% found just once. V usage is TRBV29-1 and J usage is TRBJ1-1; 9 nucleotides agree with TRBD1. The clonotype originates from a man aged 35-49 years who had recovered from COVID-19. Material: peripheral blood. CDR3 DNA sequence: TGCAGCGTAGCCCCCGGACAGGGGAGCACTGAAGCTTTCTTT. As protein: CSVAPGQGSTEAFF.